This T cell receptor beta chain was sequenced for a study of CD8+CD57+ T cells in acquired aplastic anemia. In the study overall: When averaged, DNA from sorted CD4+ and CD8+ cells came to 3 to 4 ug.

After removal of 6 bases from V and 5 bases from J, the junction contained 6 bases not matched to a gene. This CDR3 comprises 14 residues. Germline V gene sequence: CDR1 ENHRY, CDR2 SYGVKD. Comment on this clonotype: Its antigen is as yet unknown.

Study-wide findings and caveats: Patients were compared with controls for CD8+ Simpson's diversity, and no significant difference emerged.

Sequenced patients had shown CD8+CD57+ cell expansion by flow cytometry. Untreated patients provided the blood samples, with no therapy given before sampling. CDR3 and TCR beta VDJ profiling relied on genomic DNA as the template. TCRdb redid the calling of the reads with MiXCR, one entry per CDR3 protein. Here the sample spans roughly 290,000 distinct CDR3 sequences, approximately 60% being singletons. The receptor's source is a human donor with aplastic anemia. The sequencing sample was made of sorted CD4+, CD8+, or CD8+CD57+ T cells (not recorded which) from PBMCs. The chain uses TRBV10-3 and TRBJ2-5, with TRBD1 matching 10 bases. In nucleotides, the CDR3 is TGTGCCATCAGGCCGGGACAGGGGTTGGAGACCCAGTACTTC. It translates to CAIRPGQGLETQYF.